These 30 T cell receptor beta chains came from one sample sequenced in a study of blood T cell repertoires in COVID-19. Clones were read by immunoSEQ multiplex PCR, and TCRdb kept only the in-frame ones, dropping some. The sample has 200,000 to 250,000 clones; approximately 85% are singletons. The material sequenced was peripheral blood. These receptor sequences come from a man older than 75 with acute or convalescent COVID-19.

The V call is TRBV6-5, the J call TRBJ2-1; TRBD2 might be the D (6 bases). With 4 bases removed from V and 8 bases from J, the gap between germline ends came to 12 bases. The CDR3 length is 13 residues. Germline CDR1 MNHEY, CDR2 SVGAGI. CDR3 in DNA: TGTGCCAGCAGTTCCGGGTGGGGGGATGAGCAGTTCTTC. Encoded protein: CASSSGWGDEQFF.

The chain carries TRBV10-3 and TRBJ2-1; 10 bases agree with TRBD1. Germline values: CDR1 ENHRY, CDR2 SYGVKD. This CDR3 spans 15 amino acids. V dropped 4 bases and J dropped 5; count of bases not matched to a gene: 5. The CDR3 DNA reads TGTGCCATCAGTGGGGGACAGGGGAGCCACAATGAGCAGTTCTTC. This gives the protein CAISGGQGSHNEQFF.

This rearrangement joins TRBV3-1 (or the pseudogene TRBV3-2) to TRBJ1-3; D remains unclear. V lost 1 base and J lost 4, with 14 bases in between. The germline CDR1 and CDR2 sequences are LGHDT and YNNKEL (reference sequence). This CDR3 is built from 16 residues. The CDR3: CASSQGSRRSGNTIYF. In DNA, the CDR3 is TGTGCCAGCAGCCAAGGTAGTCGCAGGTCAGGAAACACCATATATTTT.

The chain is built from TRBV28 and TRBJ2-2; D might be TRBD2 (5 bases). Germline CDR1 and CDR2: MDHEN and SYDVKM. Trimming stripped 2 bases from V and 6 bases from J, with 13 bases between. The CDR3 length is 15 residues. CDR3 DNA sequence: TGTGCCAGCAGTTTACTAGAGGGTTACGCCGGGGAGCTGTTTTTT. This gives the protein CASSLLEGYAGELFF.

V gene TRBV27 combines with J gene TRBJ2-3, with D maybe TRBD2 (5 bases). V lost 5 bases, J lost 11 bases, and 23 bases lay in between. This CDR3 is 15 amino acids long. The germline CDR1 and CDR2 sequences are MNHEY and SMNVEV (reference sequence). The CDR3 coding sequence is TGTGCCAGCAGTATCACTTGGGAGCTTCTTTATCTGCAGTATTTT. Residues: CASSITWELLYLQYF.

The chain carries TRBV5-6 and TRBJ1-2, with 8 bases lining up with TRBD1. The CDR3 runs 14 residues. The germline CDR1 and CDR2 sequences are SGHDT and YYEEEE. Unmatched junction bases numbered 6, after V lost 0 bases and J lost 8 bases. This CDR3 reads CASSLVGQGAGYTF. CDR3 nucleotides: TGTGCCAGCAGCTTGGTCGGACAGGGCGCGGGCTACACCTTC.

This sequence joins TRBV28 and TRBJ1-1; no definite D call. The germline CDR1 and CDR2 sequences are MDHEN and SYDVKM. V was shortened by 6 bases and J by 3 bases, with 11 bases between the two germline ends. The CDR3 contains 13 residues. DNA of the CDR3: TGTGCCAGCAGCTTGAACCGGGACACTGAAGCTTTCTTT. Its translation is CASSLNRDTEAFF.

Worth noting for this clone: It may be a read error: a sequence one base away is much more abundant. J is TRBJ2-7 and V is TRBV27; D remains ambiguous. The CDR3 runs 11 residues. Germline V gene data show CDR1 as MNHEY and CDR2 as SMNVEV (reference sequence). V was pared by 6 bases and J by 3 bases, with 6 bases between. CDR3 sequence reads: CASSDFYEQYF. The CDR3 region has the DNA TGTGCCAGCAGCGACTTCTACGAGCAGTACTTC.

In DNA form, the CDR3 reads TGTGCCATCCCAGTACAAGAGACCCAGTACTTC. Its translation: CAIPVQETQYF. V and J are TRBV5-4 and TRBJ2-5; no reliable D call. The CDR3 sequence is 11 residues long. The germline V gene encodes CDR1 SGHNT and CDR2 YYREEE (reference sequence). V was clipped by 9 bases and J by 2 bases, with 8 bases between them.

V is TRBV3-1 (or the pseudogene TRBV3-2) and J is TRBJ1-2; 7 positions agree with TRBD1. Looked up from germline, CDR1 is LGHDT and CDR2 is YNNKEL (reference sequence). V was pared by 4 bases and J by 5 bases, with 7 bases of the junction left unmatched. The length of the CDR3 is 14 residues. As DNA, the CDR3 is TGTGCCAGCAGCCCCTCGGACAGGAATTATGGCTACACCTTC. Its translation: CASSPSDRNYGYTF.

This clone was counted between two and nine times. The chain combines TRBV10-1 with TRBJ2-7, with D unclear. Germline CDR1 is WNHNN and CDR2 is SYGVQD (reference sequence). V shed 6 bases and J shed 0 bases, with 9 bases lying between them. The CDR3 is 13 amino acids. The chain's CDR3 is CASSPLRSYEQYF. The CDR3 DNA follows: TGCGCCAGCAGCCCCCTACGCTCCTACGAGCAGTACTTC.

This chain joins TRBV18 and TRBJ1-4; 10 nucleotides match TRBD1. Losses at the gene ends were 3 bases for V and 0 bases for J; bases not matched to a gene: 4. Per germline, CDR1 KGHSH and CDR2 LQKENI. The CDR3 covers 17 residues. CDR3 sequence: CASSPLTGGATNEKLFF. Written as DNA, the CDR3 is TGTGCCAGCTCACCCCTGACAGGGGGCGCAACTAATGAAAAACTGTTTTTT.

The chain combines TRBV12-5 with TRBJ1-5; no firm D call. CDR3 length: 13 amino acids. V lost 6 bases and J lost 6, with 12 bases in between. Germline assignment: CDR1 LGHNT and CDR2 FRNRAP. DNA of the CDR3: TGTGCTAGTGGATTTGACAACGGTCAGCCCCAGCATTTT. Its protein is CASGFDNGQPQHF.

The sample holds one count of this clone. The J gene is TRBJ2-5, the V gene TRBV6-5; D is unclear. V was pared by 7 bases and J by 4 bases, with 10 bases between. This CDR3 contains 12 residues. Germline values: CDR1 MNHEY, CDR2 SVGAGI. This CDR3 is CASIDMIETQYF. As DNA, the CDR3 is TGTGCCAGCATAGATATGATAGAGACCCAGTACTTC.

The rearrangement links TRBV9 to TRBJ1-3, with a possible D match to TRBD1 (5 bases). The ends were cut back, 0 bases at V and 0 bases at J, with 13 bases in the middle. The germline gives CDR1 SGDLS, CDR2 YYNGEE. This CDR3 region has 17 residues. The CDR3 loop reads CASSVAEGRSSGNTIYF. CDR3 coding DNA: TGTGCCAGCAGCGTAGCGGAGGGACGGAGCTCTGGAAACACCATATATTTT.

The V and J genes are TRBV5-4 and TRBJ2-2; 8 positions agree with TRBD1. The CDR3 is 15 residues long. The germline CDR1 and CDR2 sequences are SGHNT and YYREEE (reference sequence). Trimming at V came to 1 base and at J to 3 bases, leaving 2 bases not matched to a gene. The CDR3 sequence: CASSLPTGDTGELFF. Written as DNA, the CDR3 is TGTGCCAGCAGCTTGCCGACAGGGGACACCGGGGAGCTGTTTTTT.

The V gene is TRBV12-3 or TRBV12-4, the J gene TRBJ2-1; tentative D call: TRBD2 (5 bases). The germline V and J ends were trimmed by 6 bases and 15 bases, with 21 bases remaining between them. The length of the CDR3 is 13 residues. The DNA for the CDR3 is TGTGCCAGCAGCCGGAGCCTTACCCGGGAACTGTTCTTC. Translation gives CASSRSLTRELFF.

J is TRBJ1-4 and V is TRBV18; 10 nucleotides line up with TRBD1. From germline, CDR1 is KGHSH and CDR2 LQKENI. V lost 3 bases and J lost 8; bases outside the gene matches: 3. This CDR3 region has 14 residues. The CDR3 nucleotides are TGTGCCAGCTCACCTGACAGGGGGCGAGAAAAACTGTTTTTT. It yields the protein CASSPDRGREKLFF.

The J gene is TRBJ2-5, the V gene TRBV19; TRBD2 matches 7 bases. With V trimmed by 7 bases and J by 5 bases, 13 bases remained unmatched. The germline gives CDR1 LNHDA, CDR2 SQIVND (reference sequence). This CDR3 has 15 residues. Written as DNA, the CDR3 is TGTGCCAGTACCCTAGCGGTGAACAACAGGGAGACCCAGTACTTC. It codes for CASTLAVNNRETQYF. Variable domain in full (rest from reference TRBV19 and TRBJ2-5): DGGITQSPKYLFRKEGQNVTLSCEQNLNHDAMYWYRQDPGQGLRLIYYSQIVNDFQKGDIAEGYSVSREKKESFPLTVTSAQKNPTAFYLCASTLAVNNRETQYFGPGTRLLVL.

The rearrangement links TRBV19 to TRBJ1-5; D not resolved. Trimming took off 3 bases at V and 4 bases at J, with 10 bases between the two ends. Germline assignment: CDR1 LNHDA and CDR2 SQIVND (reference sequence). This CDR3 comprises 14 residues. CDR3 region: CASSMLQSNQPQHF. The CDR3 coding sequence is TGTGCCAGTAGTATGTTGCAGTCTAATCAGCCCCAGCATTTT. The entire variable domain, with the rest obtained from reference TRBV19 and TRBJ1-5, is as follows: DGGITQSPKYLFRKEGQNVTLSCEQNLNHDAMYWYRQDPGQGLRLIYYSQIVNDFQKGDIAEGYSVSREKKESFPLTVTSAQKNPTAFYLCASSMLQSNQPQHFGDGTRLSIL.

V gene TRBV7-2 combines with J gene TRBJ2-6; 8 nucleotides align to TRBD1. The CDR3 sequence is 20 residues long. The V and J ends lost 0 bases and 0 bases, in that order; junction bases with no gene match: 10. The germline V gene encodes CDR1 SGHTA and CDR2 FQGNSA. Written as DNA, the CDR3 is TGTGCCAGCAGCTTAGCCAGGAACAGGGGGTTGTTCTCTGGGGCCAACGTCCTGACTTTC. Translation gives CASSLARNRGLFSGANVLTF.

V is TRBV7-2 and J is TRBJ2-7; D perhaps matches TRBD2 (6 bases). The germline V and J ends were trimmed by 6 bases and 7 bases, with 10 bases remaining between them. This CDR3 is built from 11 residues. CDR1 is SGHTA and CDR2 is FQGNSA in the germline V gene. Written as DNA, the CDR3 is TGTGCCAGCAGAGCGGGCGGAGAGCAGTACTTC. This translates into CASRAGGEQYF.

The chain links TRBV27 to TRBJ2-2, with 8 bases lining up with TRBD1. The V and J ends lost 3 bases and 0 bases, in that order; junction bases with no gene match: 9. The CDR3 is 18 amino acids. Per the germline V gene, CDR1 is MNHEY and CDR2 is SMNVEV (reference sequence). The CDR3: CASSFRPPGQANTGELFF. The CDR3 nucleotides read TGTGCCAGCAGTTTCCGCCCACCGGGACAGGCGAACACCGGGGAGCTGTTTTTT.

Here the CDR3 DNA reads TGTGCCAGCAGCCCGTTACCCCCTAGCGGGAGCCCCAGAGACGAGCAGTACTTC. Protein product: CASSPLPPSGSPRDEQYF. The chain employs TRBV7-6 and TRBJ2-7; 10 bases are a match to TRBD2. Germline lookup yields CDR1 SGHVS and CDR2 FNYEAQ. The V gene end was trimmed by 5 bases and the J gene end by 5 bases; junction bases not matched to a gene: 18. The CDR3 has 18 residues.

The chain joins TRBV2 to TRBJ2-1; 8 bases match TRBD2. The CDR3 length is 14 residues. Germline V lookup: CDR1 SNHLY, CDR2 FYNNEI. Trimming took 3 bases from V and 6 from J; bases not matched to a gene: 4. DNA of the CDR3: TGTGCCAGCAGTGAGCAAGCGGGAGTCAATGAGCAGTTCTTC. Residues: CASSEQAGVNEQFF. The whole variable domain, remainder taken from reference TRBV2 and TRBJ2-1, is EPEVTQTPSHQVTQMGQEVILRCVPISNHLYFYWYRQILGQKVEFLVSFYNNEISEKSEIFDDQFSVERPDGSNFTLKIRSTKLEDSAMYFCASSEQAGVNEQFFGPGTRLTVL.

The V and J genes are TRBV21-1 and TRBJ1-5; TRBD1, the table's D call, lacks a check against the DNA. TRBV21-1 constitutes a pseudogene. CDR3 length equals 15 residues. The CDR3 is CASSKVPDTNQPQHF. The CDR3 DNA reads TGTGCCAGCAGCAAAGTTCCGGACACTAATCAGCCCCAGCATTTT.

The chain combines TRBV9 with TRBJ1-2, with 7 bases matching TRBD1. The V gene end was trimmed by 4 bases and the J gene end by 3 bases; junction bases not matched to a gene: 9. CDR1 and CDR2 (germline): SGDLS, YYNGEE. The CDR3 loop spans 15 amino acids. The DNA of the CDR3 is TGTGCCAGCAGCCCAAGACAGGGAACCGACTATGGCTACACCTTC. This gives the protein CASSPRQGTDYGYTF.

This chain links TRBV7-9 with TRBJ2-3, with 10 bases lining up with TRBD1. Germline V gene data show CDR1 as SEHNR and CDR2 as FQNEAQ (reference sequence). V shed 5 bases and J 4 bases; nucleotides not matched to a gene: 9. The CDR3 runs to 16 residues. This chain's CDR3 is CASSPMGTGASDTQYF. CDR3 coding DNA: TGTGCCAGCAGCCCGATGGGGACAGGGGCATCAGATACGCAGTATTTT.

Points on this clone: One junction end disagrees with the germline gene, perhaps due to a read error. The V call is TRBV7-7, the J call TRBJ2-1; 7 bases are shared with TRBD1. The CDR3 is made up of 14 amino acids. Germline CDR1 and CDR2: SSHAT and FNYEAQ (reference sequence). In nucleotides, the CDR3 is TGTGCTAGCAGCTTATCCGGGACAGTTGCTGAGCAGTTCTTC. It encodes CASSLSGTVAEQFF.

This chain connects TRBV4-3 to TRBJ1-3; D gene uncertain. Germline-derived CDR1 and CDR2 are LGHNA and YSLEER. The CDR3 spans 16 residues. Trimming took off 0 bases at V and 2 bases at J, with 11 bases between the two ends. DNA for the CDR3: TGCGCCAGCAGCCAAGATCGGGGTAGCGCTGGAAACACCATATATTTT. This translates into CASSQDRGSAGNTIYF.